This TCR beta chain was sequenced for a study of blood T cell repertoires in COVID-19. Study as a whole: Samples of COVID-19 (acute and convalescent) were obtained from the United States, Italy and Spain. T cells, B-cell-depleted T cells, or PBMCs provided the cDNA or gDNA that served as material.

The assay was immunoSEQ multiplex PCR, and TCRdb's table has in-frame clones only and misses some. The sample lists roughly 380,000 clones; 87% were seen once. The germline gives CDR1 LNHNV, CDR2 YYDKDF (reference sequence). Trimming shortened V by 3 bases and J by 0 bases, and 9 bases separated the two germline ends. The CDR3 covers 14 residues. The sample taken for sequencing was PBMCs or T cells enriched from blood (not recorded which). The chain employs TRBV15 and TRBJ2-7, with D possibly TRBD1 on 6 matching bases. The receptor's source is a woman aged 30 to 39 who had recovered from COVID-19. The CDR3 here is CATSSGGFSYEQYF. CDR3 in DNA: TGTGCCACCAGCAGTGGGGGCTTCTCCTACGAGCAGTACTTC.